Following are 10 T cell receptor beta chains from one sample sequenced in a study of T cell responses to AZD1222 COVID-19 vaccine. Method: immunoSEQ multiplex PCR; TCRdb's copy keeps in-frame clones and lacks some. Here the sample spans 120,000 to 150,000 clones, roughly 89% being singletons. The sample consisted of peripheral blood, taken on day 0 of AZD1222 vaccination. These receptors all stem from an adult in good health.

This CDR3 is CSAERGGELFF. CDR3 nucleotide sequence: TGCAGCGCCGAAAGGGGAGGAGAGCTGTTTTTT. The chain has TRBV29-1 and TRBJ2-2; TRBD2 is a possible D gene (6 bases). The V gene lost 7 bases and the J gene lost 11 bases, with 14 bases spanning the gap. This CDR3 spans 11 amino acids. Per germline, CDR1 SQVTM and CDR2 ANQGSEA.

CDR3 amino acids: CASSLGADIYNEQFF. The DNA for the CDR3 is TGTGCCAGCAGCTTAGGGGCCGACATTTACAATGAGCAGTTCTTC. The chain combines TRBV7-2 with TRBJ2-1, with D uncertain. This CDR3 is 15 amino acids long. V shed 1 base and J shed 4 bases, with 11 bases lying between them. Per germline, CDR1 SGHTA and CDR2 FQGNSA.

The chain employs TRBV9 and TRBJ2-1; D could derive from TRBD1 or TRBD2 (5 bases each). Trimming took 6 bases from V and 7 from J, leaving 14 bases between them. The CDR3 is 13 residues long. Germline assignment: CDR1 SGDLS and CDR2 YYNGEE. The chain's CDR3 is CASTPWGGNEQFF. CDR3 nucleotide sequence: TGTGCCAGCACCCCGTGGGGCGGGAATGAGCAGTTCTTC.

The chain couples TRBV10-3 to TRBJ2-1, with D possibly TRBD1 on 6 matching bases. Looked up from germline, CDR1 is ENHRY and CDR2 is SYGVKD. V lost 2 bases to trimming and J lost 5 bases, with 7 bases between them. This CDR3 region has 13 residues. Here the CDR3 DNA reads TGTGCCATCAGTGAGCGACAGGACAATGAGCAGTTCTTC. Translating it yields CAISERQDNEQFF.

The chain employs TRBV11-2 and TRBJ1-1; unclear D gene. CDR1 is SGHAT, CDR2 FQNNGV, per germline. V was clipped by 5 bases and J by 5 bases, with 15 bases between them. This CDR3 has 14 residues. CDR3 DNA: TGTGCCAGCAGCCCAGGTTCAAGTTGGACTGAAGCTTTCTTT. It translates to CASSPGSSWTEAFF. The entire variable domain, with the rest obtained from reference TRBV11-2 and TRBJ1-1, is as follows: EAGVAQSPRYKIIEKRQSVAFWCNPISGHATLYWYQQILGQGPKLLIQFQNNGVVDDSQLPKDRFSAERLKGVDSTLKIQPAKLEDSAVYLCASSPGSSWTEAFFGQGTRLTVV.

J is TRBJ2-2 and V is TRBV6-5; the D is unclear. The CDR3 sequence is 13 residues long. Per germline, CDR1 MNHEY and CDR2 SVGAGI. V shed 8 bases and J shed 6 bases, with 13 bases lying between them. CDR3 protein: CASFKHWSGELFF. CDR3 sequence (DNA): TGTGCCAGCTTCAAGCATTGGTCCGGGGAGCTGTTTTTT.

The gene calls are TRBV12-3 or TRBV12-4 and TRBJ1-5; the D gene is possibly TRBD1 (6 bases). The germline V and J ends were trimmed by 7 bases and 2 bases, with 9 bases remaining between them. The CDR3 contains 13 residues. DNA of the CDR3: TGTGCCAGCAATGCAGGGGGCAATCAGCCCCAGCATTTT. Its protein product is CASNAGGNQPQHF.

The chain combines TRBV7-2 with TRBJ1-2; D is undetermined. The CDR3 loop spans 13 amino acids. The germline gives CDR1 SGHTA, CDR2 FQGNSA. V lost 2 bases and J 8 bases, leaving 12 bases between the germline ends. The CDR3 DNA reads TGTGCCAGCAGCTTAATAACCCCTGCCGGCTACACCTTC. Protein product: CASSLITPAGYTF.

Only a few counts were recorded for this clone. V is TRBV19 and J is TRBJ1-2; possible D gene TRBD1, 5 bases. This CDR3 has 15 amino acids. Germline CDR1 reads LNHDA; CDR2 reads SQIVND (reference sequence). V was shortened by 7 bases and J by 4 bases, with 19 bases between the two germline ends. The CDR3 DNA follows: TGTGCCAGTACCCCAGGTGGTCTGGGGGTCTATGGCTACACCTTC. Residues: CASTPGGLGVYGYTF.

The gene calls are TRBV5-6 and TRBJ2-7; TRBD1 matches 7 bases. Germline assignment: CDR1 SGHDT and CDR2 YYEEEE. Unmatched junction bases numbered 10, after V lost 0 bases and J lost 1 base. This CDR3 region has 17 residues. CDR3 DNA: TGTGCCAGCAGCTTGGGTCTCGTAGTGGGACAGTCCTACGAGCAGTACTTC. It translates to CASSLGLVVGQSYEQYF.